The source of this TCR beta chain is a study of T cell changes during pregnancy in multiple sclerosis. The CDR3 has 12 amino acids. Trimming cost V 6 bases and J 2 bases, with 6 bases left between them. Germline CDR1 reads MNHEY; CDR2 reads SMNVEV (reference sequence). This table comes from immunoSEQ multiplex PCR, and its TCRdb copy is limited to in-frame clones, with some not included. The repertoire holds 30,000 to 45,000 clones, with 90% to 95% as singletons. The material sequenced was CD4+ T cells from peripheral blood mononuclear cells, taken after pregnancy. The clonotype comes from a female donor with multiple sclerosis, enrolled in a pregnancy study. The chain recombines TRBV27 with TRBJ2-3; no firm D call. In DNA form, the CDR3 reads TGTGCCAGCAGCACTCCCACAGATACGCAGTATTTT. Translating it yields CASSTPTDTQYF.